This entry concerns a single TCR beta chain. The target antigen is unknown. V lost 2 bases and J lost 7; bases outside the gene matches: 13. Germline values: CDR1 SNHLY, CDR2 FYNNEI. The CDR3 has 17 amino acids. The sample comes from a study of T cells in Graves' hyperthyroidism and ophthalmopathy. Study-wide findings and caveats: Most expanded thyroid clonotypes above 0.001 recurred in blood. The model predicted ophthalmopathy a median approximately seven months before onset. Separating ophthalmopathy from stable hyperthyroidism was achieved by a 13 V-J model.

Patients were excluded because of uncontrolled infection, other autoimmune disease, pregnancy or lactation. The CDR3 regions of TCR beta were amplified from RNA transcripts. The TCR CDR3 first-round RT-PCR relied on the HTBI primer set. TCRdb re-derived calls from the multiplex PCR reads in MiXCR, one entry per CDR3 protein. The sample lists about 510,000 distinct CDR3 sequences; over 35% were seen once. The sample taken for sequencing was peripheral blood or thyroid tissue (not recorded which). The chain uses TRBV2 and TRBJ1-4; the match to TRBD1 covers 7 bases. This clonotype originated in an adult woman with Graves' disease, either hyperthyroidism or ophthalmopathy (not recorded which). CDR3 nucleotide sequence: TGTGCCAGCAGTGAAAGAGGGCAGGGGGTGATAAGTGAAAAACTGTTTTTT. As protein: CASSERGQGVISEKLFF.